This T cell receptor beta chain was sequenced for a study of blood T cell repertoires in COVID-19. Profiling relied on immunoSEQ multiplex PCR, and the TCRdb table lists in-frame clones only, not all of them. The sample lists roughly 140,000 clones; 65% to 90% were seen once. Germline CDR1 reads MNHNY; CDR2 reads SVGAGI (reference sequence). V lost 9 bases and J lost 5; bases outside the gene matches: 13. CDR3 length: 15 amino acids. The chain employs TRBV6-6 and TRBJ2-1, with TRBD2 identical over 7 bases. This TCR came from a man aged 50 or older with acute or convalescent COVID-19. The material sequenced was peripheral blood. CDR3 in DNA: TGTGCCAGTCGGGAGCGGGGCTCGGCAAACAATGAGCAGTTCTTC. Amino acid sequence: CASRERGSANNEQFF.